This T cell receptor (beta chain) was recorded in a study of T cells after yellow fever vaccination. Broader study findings: Clones that expanded after primary vaccination mostly reappeared after the booster (roughly 96% CD4, 88% CD8). There was a possibility that FACS-sorted repertoires contained abundant clonotypes contaminating from the bulk population. A small share of clonotypes appeared in both CD4 and CD8 compartments.

This clonotype was recorded many times. The antigen is unknown. MiXCR, run by TCRdb on the 5' RACE reads, gives a single entry per CDR3 protein. The data hold some 300,000 distinct CDR3 sequences, with 8.7% observed a single time. Germline values: CDR1 SGHTA, CDR2 FQGNSA. This CDR3 spans 14 amino acids. The junction had 9 bases not matched to a gene; V was cut back by 7 bases and J by 6 bases. The source was CD4+ T cells sorted from PBMCs, collected 5 days after the yellow fever booster vaccination. The chain carries TRBV7-2 and TRBJ2-3; TRBD2 agrees at 8 bases. This TCR was recovered from a man aged 18-30 years who received the YFV17D yellow fever vaccine. CDR3 coding DNA: TGTGCCAGCAAAAGGCGGGGGGCGGGGGATACGCAGTATTTT. This encodes CASKRRGAGDTQYF.